Below, 28 T cell receptor beta chains from the same sample are listed, as sequenced in a study of shared clonotypes between healthy human individuals. Using immunoSEQ multiplex PCR, the repertoire was profiled, and TCRdb retains in-frame clones only, with some absent. Of roughly 2.6 million clones in the sample, just over 90% are singletons; the top ten hold 0.11% to 0.15%. What was sequenced was naive CD4+ T cells sorted from blood. Subset meaning: CD45RA+ positively selected. These receptors came from a man aged 18 to 35 in good health.

The rearrangement joins TRBV12-5 to TRBJ1-4; D may be TRBD1 (6 bases). CDR1 and CDR2 (germline): LGHNT, FRNRAP. The CDR3 extends over 14 amino acids. Trimming removed 4 bases at V and 7 bases at J, with 13 bases between. CDR3 loop: CASGSGTNFEKLFF. As DNA, the CDR3 is TGTGCTAGTGGTTCCGGGACAAATTTTGAAAAACTGTTTTTT.

The rearrangement links TRBV10-3 to TRBJ2-1, with D perhaps TRBD1 (8 bases). The CDR3 loop spans 12 amino acids. V was trimmed by 5 bases and J by 14 bases, leaving 16 bases between them. CDR1 is ENHRY and CDR2 is SYGVKD in the germline V gene. Written as DNA, the CDR3 is TGTGCCATCAGTCCCGGACAGGGAGGGGAGTTCTTC. Translating it yields CAISPGQGGEFF.

V gene TRBV6-5 combines with J gene TRBJ1-6, with D perhaps TRBD1 (5 bases). The CDR3 length is 11 residues. CDR1 is MNHEY and CDR2 is SVGAGI in the germline V gene. The ends were cut back, 5 bases at V and 14 bases at J, with 10 bases in the middle. For the CDR3, the DNA is TGTGCCAGCAGTACCAGGGTTTCCCTCCACTTT. Translation: CASSTRVSLHF.

The chain employs TRBV30 and TRBJ1-4; D uncertain. The germline V gene has CDR1 GTSNPN and CDR2 SVGIG (reference sequence). The CDR3 is 14 residues long. Trimming pared 3 bases from V and 0 bases from J, leaving 8 bases between. The CDR3, as DNA: TGTGCCTGGAGCCAACTGTCAACTAATGAAAAACTGTTTTTT. Residues: CAWSQLSTNEKLFF.

V gene TRBV6-5 combines with J gene TRBJ2-7; 7 bases agree with TRBD2. CDR1 is MNHEY, CDR2 SVGAGI, per germline. The trim removed 6 bases at V and 4 bases at J, leaving 6 bases unmatched. The CDR3 loop spans 13 amino acids. The DNA of the CDR3 is TGTGCCAGCAGCCGAGCGGGACGTTACGAGCAGTACTTC. It specifies CASSRAGRYEQYF.

This chain uses TRBV7-2 with TRBJ2-7, with 11 bases matching TRBD1. Germline V gene lookup returns CDR1 SGHTA and CDR2 FQGNSA. The CDR3 has 15 amino acids. J lost 3 bases, V lost 6 bases, and 7 bases had no gene match. Written as DNA, the CDR3 is TGTGCCAGCAGTTTGGGGACAGGGGGGTACTACGAGCAGTACTTC. It encodes CASSLGTGGYYEQYF.

DNA for the CDR3: TGTGCCAGTAGCGAAACTTTGGGCTCCCAAGAGACCCAGTACTTC. Protein product: CASSETLGSQETQYF. V is TRBV10-3 and J is TRBJ2-5, with D maybe TRBD2 (5 bases). CDR3 length equals 15 residues. Trimming took 10 bases from V and 1 from J, leaving 19 bases between them. Germline CDR1 is ENHRY and CDR2 is SYGVKD.

Here the CDR3 DNA reads TGTGCCAGCAGCCCTCATAGGGTTAATGAAAAACTGTTTTTT. Translating gives CASSPHRVNEKLFF. The V gene is TRBV7-2, the J gene TRBJ1-4; D is unclear. The CDR3 contains 14 residues. Germline CDR1 is SGHTA and CDR2 is FQGNSA. V shed 5 bases and J shed 4 bases, with 11 bases lying between them.

CDR3 sequence reads: CASSLQGAEGNEQFF. As DNA, the CDR3 is TGCGCCAGCAGCTTACAGGGGGCCGAGGGCAATGAGCAGTTCTTC. V gene TRBV5-1 combines with J gene TRBJ2-1; 9 bases align to TRBD1. The CDR3 extends over 15 amino acids. V was clipped by 2 bases and J by 6 bases; unmatched bases: 6. The germline CDR1 and CDR2 sequences are SGHRS and YFSETQ.

J is TRBJ2-7 and V is TRBV30; weak D call: TRBD1 (6 bases). This CDR3 has 15 residues. V was shortened by 1 base and J by 3 bases, with 16 bases between the two germline ends. Germline V gives CDR1 GTSNPN, CDR2 SVGIG (reference sequence). CDR3: CAWSGAGVKGYEQYF. CDR3 DNA: TGTGCCTGGAGTGGTGCAGGGGTAAAAGGCTACGAGCAGTACTTC.

The chain employs TRBV19 and TRBJ2-4; no clear D. Trimming removed 3 bases at V and 10 bases at J, with 7 bases between. CDR3 size: 11 residues. Germline loops: CDR1 LNHDA, CDR2 SQIVND (reference sequence). CDR3 sequence reads: CASSIGWIQYF. In nucleotides, the CDR3 is TGTGCCAGTAGTATCGGGTGGATTCAGTACTTC.

The V gene is TRBV9, the J gene TRBJ2-3; D is uncertain. Trimming cost V 4 bases and J 3 bases, with 12 bases left between them. The V gene's germline CDR1 is SGDLS and CDR2 YYNGEE. The CDR3 totals 14 residues. The CDR3 region is CASSTTGRTDTQYF. DNA of the CDR3: TGTGCCAGCAGCACTACCGGCAGGACAGATACGCAGTATTTT. The full variable domain, completed using reference TRBV9 and TRBJ2-3, is DSGVTQTPKHLITATGQRVTLRCSPRSGDLSVYWYQQSLDQGLQFLIQYYNGEERAKGNILERFSAQQFPDLHSELNLSSLELGDSALYFCASSTTGRTDTQYFGPGTRLTVL.

The chain has TRBV30 and TRBJ2-5, with a tentative D call TRBD2 (6 bases). V was trimmed by 2 bases and J by 2 bases, leaving 12 bases between them. CDR3 length: 14 residues. Per germline, CDR1 GTSNPN and CDR2 SVGIG (reference sequence). In nucleotides, the CDR3 is TGTGCCTGGAGTCTAAGGAGGGTTCAAGAGACCCAGTACTTC. As protein: CAWSLRRVQETQYF. The full variable domain, with the rest looked up from reference TRBV30 and TRBJ2-5, is SQTIHQWPATLVQPVGSPLSLECTVEGTSNPNLYWYRQAAGRGLQLLFYSVGIGQISSEVPQNLSASRPQDRQFILSSKKLLLSDSGFYLCAWSLRRVQETQYFGPGTRLLVL.

The chain uses TRBV7-2 and TRBJ2-3, with 10 bases fitting TRBD2. The germline gives CDR1 SGHTA, CDR2 FQGNSA. This CDR3 contains 16 residues. The V gene end was trimmed by 3 bases and the J gene end by 3 bases; junction bases not matched to a gene: 6. The CDR3 nucleotides read TGTGCCAGCAGCTTGCGACTGACTAGCGGGACAGATACGCAGTATTTT. Translated: CASSLRLTSGTDTQYF.

The J gene is TRBJ1-5, the V gene TRBV19; D is possibly TRBD1 (6 bases). The length of the CDR3 is 16 residues. V lost 9 bases to trimming and J lost 0 bases, with 18 bases between them. Germline V gene lookup returns CDR1 LNHDA and CDR2 SQIVND (reference sequence). The DNA for the CDR3 is TGTGCCAGCAACCCGTCACAGGGTCATAGCAATCAGCCCCAGCATTTT. Protein: CASNPSQGHSNQPQHF.

V and J are TRBV7-9 and TRBJ2-7; D unclear. CDR3 length: 12 residues. The V gene's germline CDR1 is SEHNR and CDR2 FQNEAQ (reference sequence). Between the trimmed V and J ends, which lost 5 bases and 3 bases, there was a span of 8 bases. CDR3 amino acids: CASSLPLYEQYF. The DNA for the CDR3 is TGTGCCAGCAGCCTTCCACTCTACGAGCAGTACTTC.

In regard to this clone: Different DNA sequences within this sample yield the same CDR3. This rearrangement joins TRBV30 to TRBJ1-6; tentative D call: TRBD1 (5 bases). The CDR3 has 13 residues. Trimming left V 4 bases short and J 6 bases short, with 10 bases between. The V gene's germline CDR1 is GTSNPN and CDR2 SVGIG (reference sequence). The chain's CDR3 is CAWTGQGNSPLHF. The CDR3 nucleotides are TGTGCCTGGACGGGGCAGGGTAATTCACCCCTCCACTTT.

This rearrangement joins TRBV7-2 to TRBJ2-1; 11 positions agree with TRBD2. The trim removed 4 bases at V and 10 bases at J, leaving 9 bases unmatched. The germline gives CDR1 SGHTA, CDR2 FQGNSA. The CDR3 is 15 residues long. Here the CDR3 reads CASSSGLAGISEQFF. CDR3 in DNA: TGTGCCAGCAGCTCCGGACTAGCGGGCATTAGCGAGCAGTTCTTC.

This rearrangement joins TRBV10-2 to TRBJ2-2, with D perhaps matching TRBD2 (6 bases). V was shortened by 0 bases and J by 1 base, with 12 bases between the two germline ends. The CDR3 loop spans 17 amino acids. Germline V lookup: CDR1 WSHSY, CDR2 SAAADI. The CDR3 DNA sequence: TGCGCCAGCAGTGAGTCGAAGGGGAGGCTGAACACCGGGGAGCTGTTTTTT. This encodes CASSESKGRLNTGELFF.

This chain links TRBV19 with TRBJ1-4; 7 bases line up with TRBD1. With 4 bases clipped from V and 4 bases from J, the junction kept 3 bases outside the gene matches. Germline V lookup: CDR1 LNHDA, CDR2 SQIVND (reference sequence). This CDR3 has 14 amino acids. The CDR3 sequence: CASSTGQLNEKLFF. The CDR3 bases are TGTGCCAGTAGTACGGGACAGCTTAATGAAAAACTGTTTTTT.

This rearrangement joins TRBV7-9 to TRBJ1-3; D gene ambiguous. This CDR3 contains 17 residues. Trimming stripped 3 bases from V and 0 bases from J, with 15 bases between. Germline CDR1 and CDR2: SEHNR and FQNEAQ (reference sequence). CDR3 DNA sequence: TGTGCCAGCAGCTTCGGGCAGCCACAGAGCTCTGGAAACACCATATATTTT. Translating gives CASSFGQPQSSGNTIYF.

CDR3 sequence (DNA): TGTGCCAGCAGCCGGTCTAGCGGGGGAAACCAAGAGACCCAGTACTTC. Translated, it gives CASSRSSGGNQETQYF. The J gene is TRBJ2-5, the V gene TRBV28, with 10 bases aligning to TRBD2. There are 16 residues in the CDR3. The trim removed 6 bases at V and 0 bases at J, leaving 7 bases unmatched. Germline V gene data show CDR1 as MDHEN and CDR2 as SYDVKM. The entire variable domain, with the rest obtained from reference TRBV28 and TRBJ2-5, is as follows: DVKVTQSSRYLVKRTGEKVFLECVQDMDHENMFWYRQDPGLGLRLIYFSYDVKMKEKGDIPEGYSVSREKKERFSLILESASTNQTSMYLCASSRSSGGNQETQYFGPGTRLLVL.

The rearrangement uses TRBV10-2 and TRBJ1-5; the D is unclear. Trimming pared 4 bases from V and 5 bases from J, leaving 9 bases between. The CDR3 sequence is 13 residues long. CDR1 and CDR2 (germline): WSHSY, SAAADI. The CDR3 DNA reads TGCGCCAGCAGTGGGGTAGGCTATCAGCCCCAGCATTTT. This gives the protein CASSGVGYQPQHF.

A remark on this clone: Other DNA sequences in the same sample also yield this CDR3. The gene calls are TRBV6-5 and TRBJ1-1; D gene ambiguous. This CDR3 spans 15 amino acids. V shed 0 bases and J shed 0 bases, with 8 bases lying between them. CDR1 is MNHEY and CDR2 is SVGAGI in the germline V gene. CDR3 nucleotides: TGTGCCAGCAGTTACTCGGGCACCTTGAACACTGAAGCTTTCTTT. Translation: CASSYSGTLNTEAFF.

The chain uses TRBV18 and TRBJ1-5; D perhaps matches TRBD1 (5 bases). This CDR3 spans 14 amino acids. CDR1 KGHSH and CDR2 LQKENI come from the germline V gene. V gave up 1 base and J gave up 7 bases, with 11 bases separating them. DNA of the CDR3: TGTGCCAGCTCACCACAACAGGAGCGGCAGCCCCAGCATTTT. Amino acid sequence: CASSPQQERQPQHF.

V gene TRBV19 combines with J gene TRBJ1-1; no definite D call. The CDR3 spans 12 residues. The germline CDR1 and CDR2 sequences are LNHDA and SQIVND (reference sequence). V was pared by 6 bases and J by 1 base, with 6 bases between. The CDR3 DNA sequence: TGTGCCAGTAGGGTGGAGAACACTGAAGCTTTCTTT. Translation: CASRVENTEAFF.

V is TRBV6-5 and J is TRBJ1-4; perhaps TRBD1 as D (6 bases). The germline V gene has CDR1 MNHEY and CDR2 SVGAGI. This CDR3 comprises 13 residues. V was cut by 8 bases and J by 5 bases, with 12 bases left in between. CDR3 bases: TGTGCCAGCGGTACAGGGTGGAATGAAAAACTGTTTTTT. Its protein product is CASGTGWNEKLFF.

The CDR3 reads CASSSQGGTKNIQYF. The CDR3 nucleotides are TGTGCCAGCAGCTCACAGGGGGGAACCAAAAACATTCAGTACTTC. The V call is TRBV5-4, the J call TRBJ2-4; the match to TRBD1 covers 8 bases. V lost 3 bases to trimming and J lost 2 bases; unmatched junction nucleotides: 4. CDR1 SGHNT and CDR2 YYREEE come from the germline V gene (reference sequence). This CDR3 spans 15 amino acids.